By its share, the clone carrying this TCR beta chain is medium-sized. Antigen unknown. The sample originates from a study of CD4+ T cells in melanoma. Broader study findings: A reported correlation linked neoantigen-specific CD4+ T cells to CD8+, macrophage and B cell function. Neoantigen-specific CD4+ T cells in melanoma reportedly had diverse differentiation states.

This table comes from immunoSEQ multiplex PCR, and its TCRdb copy is limited to in-frame clones, with some not included. The sample lists 20,000 or so clones; around 78% were seen once. This clonotype was sampled from a human donor with melanoma.

CDR3 in amino acids: CASSIGLAGGIKTQYF. DNA of the CDR3: TGTGCCAGTAGTATAGGACTAGCGGGGGGGATCAAGACCCAGTACTTC. The chain combines TRBV19 with TRBJ2-5; 14 nucleotides line up with TRBD2. The trim removed 1 base at V and 6 bases at J, leaving 4 bases unmatched. The CDR3 extends over 16 amino acids. Looked up from germline, CDR1 is LNHDA and CDR2 is SQIVND (reference sequence).